Below, one T cell receptor beta chain is given with its context. Its antigen is unidentified. The sample belongs to a study of cytomegalovirus exposure and HLA in healthy donors. Study conclusions and caveats: Researchers catalogued some 160 TCR beta chains as cytomegalovirus-associated. A further, later analysis showed that HLA-associated TCR beta chains (compared with equally common others) were more clonally expanded. HLA restriction was apparent for most CMV-associated TCR beta chains in a later analysis.

The PCR made use of 60 Vbeta and 13 Jbeta primers. Only in-frame clones appear in the TCRdb table, and some are missing; sequencing was by immunoSEQ multiplex PCR. There are over 150,000 clones in the sample; 83% occur only once, and more than 1.5% lies in the top ten. Germline-derived CDR1 and CDR2 are SGHRS and YFSETQ. This CDR3 is 15 amino acids long. Between the trimmed V and J ends, which lost 0 bases and 0 bases, there was a span of 4 bases. The TCR sequence derives from a man over 45 in good health and CMV-seronegative. The chain recombines TRBV5-1 with TRBJ1-6; unclear D gene. The source material was PBMCs. The DNA for the CDR3 is TGCGCCAGCAGCTTGGAGAGCTCCTATAATTCACCCCTCCACTTT. Amino acid sequence: CASSLESSYNSPLHF.